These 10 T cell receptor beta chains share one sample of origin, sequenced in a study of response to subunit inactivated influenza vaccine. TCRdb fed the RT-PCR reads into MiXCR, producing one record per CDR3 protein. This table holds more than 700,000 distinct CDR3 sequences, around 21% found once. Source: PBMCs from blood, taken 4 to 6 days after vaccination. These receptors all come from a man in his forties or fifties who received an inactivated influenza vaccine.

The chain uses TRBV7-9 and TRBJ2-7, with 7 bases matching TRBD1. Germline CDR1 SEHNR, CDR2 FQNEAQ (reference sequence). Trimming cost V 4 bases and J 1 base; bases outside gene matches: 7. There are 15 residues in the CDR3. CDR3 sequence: CASSSRGLASYEQYF. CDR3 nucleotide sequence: TGTGCCAGCAGCTCTAGGGGGCTGGCGTCCTACGAGCAGTACTTC.

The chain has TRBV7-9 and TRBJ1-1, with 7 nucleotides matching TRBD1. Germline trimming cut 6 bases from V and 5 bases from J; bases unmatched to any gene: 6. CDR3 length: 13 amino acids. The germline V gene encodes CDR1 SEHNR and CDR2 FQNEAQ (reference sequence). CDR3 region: CASSHAGGTEAFF. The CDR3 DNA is TGTGCCAGCAGTCACGCAGGGGGTACTGAAGCTTTCTTT.

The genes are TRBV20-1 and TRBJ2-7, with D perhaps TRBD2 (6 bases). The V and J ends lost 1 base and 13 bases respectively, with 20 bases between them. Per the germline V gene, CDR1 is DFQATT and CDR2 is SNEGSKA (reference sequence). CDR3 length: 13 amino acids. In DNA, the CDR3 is TGCAGTGCTAGAGGGGGATCAGCTAGCGCACAATACTTC. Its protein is CSARGGSASAQYF.

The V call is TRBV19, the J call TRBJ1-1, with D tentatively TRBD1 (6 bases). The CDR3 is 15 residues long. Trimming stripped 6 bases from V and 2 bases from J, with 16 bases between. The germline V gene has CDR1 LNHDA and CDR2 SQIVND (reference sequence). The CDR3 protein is CASRTRQDKNTEAFF. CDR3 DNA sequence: TGTGCCAGTAGGACACGACAGGACAAAAACACTGAAGCTTTCTTT. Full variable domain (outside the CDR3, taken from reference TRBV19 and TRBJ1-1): DGGITQSPKYLFRKEGQNVTLSCEQNLNHDAMYWYRQDPGQGLRLIYYSQIVNDFQKGDIAEGYSVSREKKESFPLTVTSAQKNPTAFYLCASRTRQDKNTEAFFGQGTRLTVV.

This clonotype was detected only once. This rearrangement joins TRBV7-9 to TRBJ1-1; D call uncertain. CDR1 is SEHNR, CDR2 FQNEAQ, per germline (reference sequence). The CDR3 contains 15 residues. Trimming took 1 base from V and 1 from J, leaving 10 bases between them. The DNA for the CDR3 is TGTGCCAGCAGCTTAGACGATCAAGGGAACACTGAAGCTTTCTTT. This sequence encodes CASSLDDQGNTEAFF.

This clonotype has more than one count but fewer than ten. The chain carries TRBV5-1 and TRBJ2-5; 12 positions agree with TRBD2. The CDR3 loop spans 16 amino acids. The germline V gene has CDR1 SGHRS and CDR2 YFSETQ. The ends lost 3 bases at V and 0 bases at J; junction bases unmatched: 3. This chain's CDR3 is CASSWRLAGDQETQYF. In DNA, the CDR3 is TGCGCCAGCAGCTGGAGACTAGCGGGAGACCAAGAGACCCAGTACTTC.

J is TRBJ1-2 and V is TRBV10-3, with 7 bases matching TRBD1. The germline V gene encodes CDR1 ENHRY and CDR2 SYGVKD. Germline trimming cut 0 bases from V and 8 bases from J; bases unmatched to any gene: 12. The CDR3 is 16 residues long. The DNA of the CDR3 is TGTGCCATCAGTGAGTCGACAGGGCCCCTCACTGGGGGCTACACCTTC. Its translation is CAISESTGPLTGGYTF.

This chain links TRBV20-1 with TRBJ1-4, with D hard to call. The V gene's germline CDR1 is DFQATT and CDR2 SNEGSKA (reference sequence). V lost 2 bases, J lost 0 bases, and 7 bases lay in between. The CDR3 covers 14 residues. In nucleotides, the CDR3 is TGCAGTGCTAGACCCGTTACAACTAATGAAAAACTGTTTTTT. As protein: CSARPVTTNEKLFF.

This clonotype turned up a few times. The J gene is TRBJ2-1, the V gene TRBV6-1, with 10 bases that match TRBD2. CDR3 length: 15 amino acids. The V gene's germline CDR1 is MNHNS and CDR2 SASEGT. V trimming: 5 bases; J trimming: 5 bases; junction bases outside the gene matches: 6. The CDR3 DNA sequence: TGTGCCAGCAGTAAAAGCGGGGGGGTCCACAATGAGCAGTTCTTC. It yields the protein CASSKSGGVHNEQFF.

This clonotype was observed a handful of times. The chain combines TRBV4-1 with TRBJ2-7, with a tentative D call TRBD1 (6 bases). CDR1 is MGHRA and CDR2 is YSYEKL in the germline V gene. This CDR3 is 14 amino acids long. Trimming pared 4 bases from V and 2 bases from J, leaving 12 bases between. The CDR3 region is CASSPEQGPYEQYF. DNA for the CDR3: TGCGCCAGCAGCCCCGAACAGGGACCCTACGAGCAGTACTTC.